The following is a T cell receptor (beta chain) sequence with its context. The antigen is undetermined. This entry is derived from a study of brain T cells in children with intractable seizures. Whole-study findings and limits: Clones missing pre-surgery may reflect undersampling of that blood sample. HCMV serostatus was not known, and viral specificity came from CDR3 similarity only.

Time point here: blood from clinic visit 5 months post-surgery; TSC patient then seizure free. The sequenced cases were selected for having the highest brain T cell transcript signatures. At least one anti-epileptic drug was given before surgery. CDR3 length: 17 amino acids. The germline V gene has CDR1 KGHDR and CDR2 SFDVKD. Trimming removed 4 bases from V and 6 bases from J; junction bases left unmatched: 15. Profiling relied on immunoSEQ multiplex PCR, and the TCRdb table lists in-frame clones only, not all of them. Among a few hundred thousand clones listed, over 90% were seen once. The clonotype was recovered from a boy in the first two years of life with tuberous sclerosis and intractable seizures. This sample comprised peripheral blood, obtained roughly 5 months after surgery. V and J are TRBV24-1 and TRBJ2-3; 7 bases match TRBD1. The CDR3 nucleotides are TGTGCCACCAGTGACTCTGACAGGGCCGGCTTCCCCGATACGCAGTATTTT. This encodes CATSDSDRAGFPDTQYF.